A single sample is the source of the 17 T cell receptor beta chains below, sequenced in a study of radiation and T cells in renal cell carcinoma. Indicated time point: blood 2 weeks post-SBRT. Treatment of the sample: 15 Gy SBRT to primary tumor, nephrectomy 4 weeks later. Repertoires were generated with immunoSEQ multiplex PCR, while TCRdb's copy carries only in-frame clones and drops some. The sample lists around 120,000 clones; approximately 78% were seen once. Specimen: blood, collected from a patient whose treatment included radiotherapy and nephrectomy. Every receptor here comes from a woman aged 55-69 years with renal cell carcinoma.

The chain joins TRBV27 to TRBJ1-2; 7 positions match TRBD1. CDR3 length: 13 amino acids. Trimming took 2 bases from V and 5 from J; bases not matched to a gene: 2. Germline V gene lookup returns CDR1 MNHEY and CDR2 SMNVEV (reference sequence). The CDR3 DNA is TGTGCCAGCAGTTTAGAGGGGGCTTATGGCTACACCTTC. Translated, it gives CASSLEGAYGYTF.

This sequence joins TRBV7-3 and TRBJ2-7, with D possibly TRBD1 on 5 matching bases. Germline V gives CDR1 SGHTA, CDR2 FQGTGA. The CDR3 covers 14 residues. Deletions cut 3 bases from V and 0 bases from J, with 9 bases between. The CDR3 region has the DNA TGTGCCAGCAGCTTGGGGCATAACTCCTACGAGCAGTACTTC. It codes for CASSLGHNSYEQYF.

The chain uses TRBV5-4 and TRBJ2-3; D could derive from TRBD1 or TRBD2 (6 bases each). Germline-derived CDR1 and CDR2 are SGHNT and YYREEE (reference sequence). CDR3 length: 16 amino acids. V lost 4 bases, J lost 0 bases, and 15 bases lay in between. Written as DNA, the CDR3 is TGTGCCAGCAGCCCCGGGGGCGTACGTAGCACAGATACGCAGTATTTT. It translates to CASSPGGVRSTDTQYF.

This chain connects TRBV5-1 to TRBJ2-1; 9 bases match TRBD2. The germline V gene encodes CDR1 SGHRS and CDR2 YFSETQ. J gave up 12 bases and V 0 bases, and 16 bases lay outside the gene matches. The CDR3 runs to 17 residues. The CDR3 bases are TGCGCCAGCAGCTTGGATCGGCTAGCGGGGTCAATGAAGGGGCAGTTCTTC. Protein sequence: CASSLDRLAGSMKGQFF.

The CDR3 DNA follows: TGTGCCAGCAGTTTAGTCTTAGCTAACTATGGCTACACCTTC. Its translation is CASSLVLANYGYTF. This chain joins TRBV28 and TRBJ1-2, with D hard to call. The CDR3 totals 14 residues. Germline CDR1 reads MDHEN; CDR2 reads SYDVKM. Trimming took off 2 bases at V and 0 bases at J, with 7 bases between the two ends.

The chain joins TRBV2 to TRBJ2-2, with D possibly being TRBD1 (6 bases). Looked up from germline, CDR1 is SNHLY and CDR2 is FYNNEI. The CDR3 extends over 14 amino acids. Trimming shortened V by 5 bases and J by 6 bases, and 13 bases separated the two germline ends. CDR3 protein: CASSTIQGSGELFF. Here the CDR3 DNA reads TGTGCCAGCAGTACGATACAGGGTTCCGGGGAGCTGTTTTTT. Full variable domain (missing parts from reference TRBV2 and TRBJ2-2): EPEVTQTPSHQVTQMGQEVILRCVPISNHLYFYWYRQILGQKVEFLVSFYNNEISEKSEIFDDQFSVERPDGSNFTLKIRSTKLEDSAMYFCASSTIQGSGELFFGEGSRLTVL.

The chain uses TRBV5-4 and TRBJ2-2, with no clear D. Germline V CDR1 and CDR2: SGHNT, YYREEE (reference sequence). The CDR3 has 14 amino acids. Trimming removed 4 bases from V and 8 bases from J, with 15 bases in between. This CDR3 reads CASSPRASDGELFF. CDR3 nucleotides: TGTGCCAGCAGCCCCCGGGCCAGCGATGGGGAGCTGTTTTTT. Based on the CDR3 plus reference TRBV5-4 and TRBJ2-2, the full variable domain is ETGVTQSPTHLIKTRGQQVTLRCSSQSGHNTVSWYQQALGQGPQFIFQYYREEENGRGNFPPRFSGLQFPNYSSELNVNALELDDSALYLCASSPRASDGELFFGEGSRLTVL.

The gene calls are TRBV18 and TRBJ1-1; D perhaps matches TRBD1 (6 bases). CDR1 and CDR2 from the germline V gene are KGHSH and LQKENI. The CDR3 is 13 residues long. The V gene lost 4 bases and the J gene lost 6 bases, with 12 bases spanning the gap. CDR3 in DNA: TGTGCCAGCTCACGGGGGGGGCGCGCTGAAGCTTTCTTT. Encoded protein: CASSRGGRAEAFF.

This sequence joins TRBV6-5 and TRBJ2-7, with 7 bases matching TRBD1. V lost 5 bases, J lost 3 bases, and 10 bases stayed unmatched. This CDR3 has 15 amino acids. Per germline, CDR1 MNHEY and CDR2 SVGAGI. The CDR3 DNA follows: TGTGCCAGCAGTGCAGATTGGGACAGCTACTACGAGCAGTACTTC. This translates into CASSADWDSYYEQYF.

This sequence joins TRBV6-1 and TRBJ2-5, with 9 bases matching TRBD1. The junction had 10 bases not matched to a gene; V was cut back by 4 bases and J by 4 bases. CDR3 length equals 16 residues. Germline V CDR1 and CDR2: MNHNS, SASEGT. CDR3 protein: CASSGTGALVGETQYF. As DNA, the CDR3 is TGTGCCAGCAGTGGGACAGGGGCCCTCGTAGGAGAGACCCAGTACTTC.

This chain connects TRBV19 to TRBJ1-5; the D gene is possibly TRBD1 (5 bases). Trimming cost V 3 bases and J 1 base, with 16 bases left between them. CDR1 and CDR2 (germline): LNHDA, SQIVND (reference sequence). The CDR3 totals 17 residues. CDR3 region: CASSIQLGGTSNQPQHF. CDR3 in DNA: TGTGCCAGTAGTATTCAACTTGGGGGGACGAGCAATCAGCCCCAGCATTTT. Variable domain in full (rest from reference TRBV19 and TRBJ1-5): DGGITQSPKYLFRKEGQNVTLSCEQNLNHDAMYWYRQDPGQGLRLIYYSQIVNDFQKGDIAEGYSVSREKKESFPLTVTSAQKNPTAFYLCASSIQLGGTSNQPQHFGDGTRLSIL.

This chain joins TRBV28 and TRBJ2-5; TRBD1 aligns across 9 bases. The CDR3 runs 18 residues. V trimming: 1 base; J trimming: 5 bases; junction bases outside the gene matches: 14. From germline, CDR1 is MDHEN and CDR2 SYDVKM. The CDR3 protein is CASSLYGTGKGVGETQYF. CDR3 DNA sequence: TGTGCCAGCAGTTTATACGGGACAGGGAAAGGAGTGGGGGAGACCCAGTACTTC.

The V gene is TRBV15, the J gene TRBJ1-2; no definite D call. There are 15 residues in the CDR3. Trimming took off 6 bases at V and 0 bases at J, with 14 bases between the two ends. Germline CDR1 is LNHNV and CDR2 is YYDKDF (reference sequence). The CDR3 region has the DNA TGTGCCACCAGAAGCCCGAGGGATCCTAACTATGGCTACACCTTC. Its translation: CATRSPRDPNYGYTF.

This chain connects TRBV4-2 to TRBJ2-3; TRBD2 aligns across 12 bases. The junction had 8 bases not matched to a gene; V was cut back by 4 bases and J by 0 bases. CDR3 size: 18 residues. CDR1 and CDR2 (germline): LGHNA, YNFKEQ. CDR3 DNA sequence: TGTGCCAGCAGCCTACCCCCTAGCGGGAGGGGGAGCACAGATACGCAGTATTTT. Translation gives CASSLPPSGRGSTDTQYF.

This clone has a single count. This chain uses TRBV29-1 with TRBJ2-7, with TRBD1 matching 7 bases. Trimming took 5 bases from V and 0 from J; bases not matched to a gene: 1. CDR3 length: 12 amino acids. CDR1 is SQVTM, CDR2 ANQGSEA, per germline. The CDR3 loop reads CSVRQGSYEQYF. CDR3 DNA sequence: TGCAGCGTTAGACAGGGCTCCTACGAGCAGTACTTC.

V gene TRBV19 combines with J gene TRBJ2-2; D is uncertain. V shed 0 bases and J shed 4 bases, with 6 bases lying between them. There are 14 residues in the CDR3. Germline CDR1 is LNHDA and CDR2 is SQIVND (reference sequence). CDR3 protein: CASSIERFTGELFF. CDR3 DNA sequence: TGTGCCAGTAGTATAGAAAGATTCACCGGGGAGCTGTTTTTT.

The chain uses TRBV9 and TRBJ1-6; D gene ambiguous. V gave up 3 bases and J gave up 7 bases, with 5 bases separating them. The CDR3 is 12 residues long. CDR1 is SGDLS, CDR2 YYNGEE, per germline. The DNA of the CDR3 is TGTGCCAGCAGCGCCCTCAATTCACCCCTCCACTTT. It is translated as CASSALNSPLHF.